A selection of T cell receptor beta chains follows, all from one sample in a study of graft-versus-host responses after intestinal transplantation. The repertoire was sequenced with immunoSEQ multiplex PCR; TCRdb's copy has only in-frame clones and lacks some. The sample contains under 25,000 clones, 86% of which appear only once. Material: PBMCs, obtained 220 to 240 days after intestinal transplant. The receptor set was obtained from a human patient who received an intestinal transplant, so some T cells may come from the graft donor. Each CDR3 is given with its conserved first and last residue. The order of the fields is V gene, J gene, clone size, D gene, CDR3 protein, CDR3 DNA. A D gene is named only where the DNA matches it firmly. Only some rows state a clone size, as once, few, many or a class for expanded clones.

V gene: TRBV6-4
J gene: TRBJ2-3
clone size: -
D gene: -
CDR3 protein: CASSTGPTDTQYF
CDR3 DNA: TGTGCCAGCAGTACGGGTCCCACAGATACGCAGTATTTT

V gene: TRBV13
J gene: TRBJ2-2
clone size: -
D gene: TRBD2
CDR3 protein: CASSLAVIAGGPGTGELFF
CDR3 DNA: TGTGCCAGCAGCTTAGCAGTGATAGCGGGAGGGCCTGGCACCGGGGAGCTGTTTTTT

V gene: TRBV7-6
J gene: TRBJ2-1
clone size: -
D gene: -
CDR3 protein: CASSLVRSDDEQFF
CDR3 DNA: TGTGCCAGCAGCTTAGTTCGGTCCGACGATGAGCAGTTCTTC

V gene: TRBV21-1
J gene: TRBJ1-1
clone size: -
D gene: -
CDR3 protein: CASSKTGGQRSAEAFF
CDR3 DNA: TGTGCCAGCAGCAAAACCGGTGGTCAACGGTCCGCTGAAGCTTTCTTT

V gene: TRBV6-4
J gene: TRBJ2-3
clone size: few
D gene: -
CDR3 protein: CASSDSVTDTQYF
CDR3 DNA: TGTGCCAGCAGTGACTCGGTTACAGATACGCAGTATTTT

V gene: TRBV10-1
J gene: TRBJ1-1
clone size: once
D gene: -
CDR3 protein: CASSESRATEAFF
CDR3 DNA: TGCGCCAGCAGTGAGTCCAGGGCTACTGAAGCTTTCTTT

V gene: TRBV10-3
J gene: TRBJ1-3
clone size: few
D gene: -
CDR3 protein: CAISEGQGTRDTIYF
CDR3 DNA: TGTGCCATCAGTGAGGGGCAGGGGACGAGAGACACCATATATTTT

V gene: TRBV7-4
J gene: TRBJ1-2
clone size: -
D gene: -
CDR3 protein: CASSLDSSYQGNYGYTF
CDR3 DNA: TGTGCCAGCAGCTTAGATTCTAGCTACCAGGGTAACTATGGCTACACCTTC

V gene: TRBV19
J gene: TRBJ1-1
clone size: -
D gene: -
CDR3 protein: CASSTGSAEAFF
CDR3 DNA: TGTGCCAGTAGTACAGGGTCGGCTGAAGCTTTCTTT

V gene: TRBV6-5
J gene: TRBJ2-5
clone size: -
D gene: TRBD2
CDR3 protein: CAVLAGDQETQYF
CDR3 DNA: TGTGCCGTACTAGCGGGGGACCAAGAGACCCAGTACTTC

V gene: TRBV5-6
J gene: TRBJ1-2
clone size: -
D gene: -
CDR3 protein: CASSRGREGANYGYTF
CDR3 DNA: TGTGCCAGCAGCCGAGGCCGGGAGGGAGCTAACTATGGCTACACCTTC

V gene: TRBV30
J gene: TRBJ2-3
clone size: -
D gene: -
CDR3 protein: CAWSRTGRSDTQYF
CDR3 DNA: TGTGCCTGGAGTCGAACAGGACGGTCAGATACGCAGTATTTT

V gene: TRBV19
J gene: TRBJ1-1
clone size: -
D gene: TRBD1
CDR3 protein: CASRTTGGAFF
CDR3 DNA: TGTGCCAGTAGAACTACAGGGGGAGCTTTCTTT

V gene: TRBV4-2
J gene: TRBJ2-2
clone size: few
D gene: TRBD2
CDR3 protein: CASSQATSGGPTGELFF
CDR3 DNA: TGTGCCAGCAGCCAGGCGACTAGCGGGGGGCCTACCGGGGAGCTGTTTTTT

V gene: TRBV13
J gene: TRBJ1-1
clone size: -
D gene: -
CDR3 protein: CASSPSGVGNTEAFF
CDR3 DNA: TGTGCCAGCAGCCCCAGTGGTGTTGGCAACACTGAAGCTTTCTTT

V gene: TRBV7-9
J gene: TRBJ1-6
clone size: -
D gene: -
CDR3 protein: CASSLGLGSPLHF
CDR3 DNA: TGTGCCAGCAGCTTAGGCTTGGGTTCACCCCTCCACTTT

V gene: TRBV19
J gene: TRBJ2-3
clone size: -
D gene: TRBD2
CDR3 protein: CASSRSGGVDTQYF
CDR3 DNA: TGTGCCAGTAGTCGTAGCGGGGGGGTAGATACGCAGTATTTT

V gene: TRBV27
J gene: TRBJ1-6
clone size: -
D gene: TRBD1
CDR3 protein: CASTTGAFSPLHF
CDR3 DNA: TGTGCCAGCACTACAGGGGCCTTTTCACCCCTCCACTTT

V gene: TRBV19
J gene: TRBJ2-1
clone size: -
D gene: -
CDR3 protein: CASRSGYNEQFF
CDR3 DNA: TGTGCCAGTAGAAGCGGTTACAATGAGCAGTTCTTC

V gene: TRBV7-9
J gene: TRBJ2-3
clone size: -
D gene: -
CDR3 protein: CASSARLDITDTQYF
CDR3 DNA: TGTGCCAGCAGCGCAAGACTAGATATCACAGATACGCAGTATTTT

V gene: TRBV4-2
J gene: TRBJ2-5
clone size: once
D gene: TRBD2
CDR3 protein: CASSQESGGEETQYF
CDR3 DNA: TGTGCCAGCAGCCAAGAAAGCGGGGGGGAAGAGACCCAGTACTTC

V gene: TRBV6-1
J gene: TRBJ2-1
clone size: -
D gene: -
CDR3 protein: CASSAILGRGNEQFF
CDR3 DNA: TGTGCCAGCAGTGCGATCCTGGGGCGAGGCAATGAGCAGTTCTTC

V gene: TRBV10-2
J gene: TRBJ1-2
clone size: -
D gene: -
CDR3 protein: CASTEGTAFGYTF
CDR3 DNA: TGCGCCAGTACCGAGGGCACCGCGTTTGGCTACACCTTC

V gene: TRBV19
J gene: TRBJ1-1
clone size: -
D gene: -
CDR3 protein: CASTLNAGSRTEAFF
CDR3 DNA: TGTGCCAGTACCCTTAACGCTGGGTCACGAACTGAAGCTTTCTTT

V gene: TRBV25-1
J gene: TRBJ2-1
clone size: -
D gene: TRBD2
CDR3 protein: CASSDPGLAGVEQFF
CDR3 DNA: TGTGCCAGCAGTGACCCGGGACTAGCGGGGGTTGAGCAGTTCTTC

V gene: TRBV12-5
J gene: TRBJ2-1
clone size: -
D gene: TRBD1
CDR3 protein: CASGFNPPGQGQYNEQFF
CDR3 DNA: TGTGCTAGTGGTTTCAACCCCCCCGGACAGGGGCAATACAATGAGCAGTTCTTC

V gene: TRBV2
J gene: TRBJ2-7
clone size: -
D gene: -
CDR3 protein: CASSEYEQYF
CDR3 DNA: TGTGCCAGCAGTGAATACGAGCAGTACTTC

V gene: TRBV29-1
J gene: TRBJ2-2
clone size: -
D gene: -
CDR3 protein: CSVETSNTGELFF
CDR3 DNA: TGCAGCGTTGAAACTTCGAACACCGGGGAGCTGTTTTTT

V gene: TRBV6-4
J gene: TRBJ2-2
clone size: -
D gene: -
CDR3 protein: CASSDSSTGELFF
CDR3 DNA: TGTGCCAGCAGTGACTCGAGTACCGGGGAGCTGTTTTTT

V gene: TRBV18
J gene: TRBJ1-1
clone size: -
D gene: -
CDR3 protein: CASSPITPGESEAFF
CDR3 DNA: TGTGCCAGCTCACCAATTACGCCAGGAGAATCTGAAGCTTTCTTT

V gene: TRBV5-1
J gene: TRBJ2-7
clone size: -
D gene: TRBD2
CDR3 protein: CASSLEASGGYEQYF
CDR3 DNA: TGCGCCAGCAGCTTGGAGGCTAGCGGGGGATACGAGCAGTACTTC

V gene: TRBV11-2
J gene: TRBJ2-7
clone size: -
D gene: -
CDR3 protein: CASTDTALEQYF
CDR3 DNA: TGTGCCAGCACCGATACAGCACTCGAGCAGTACTTC

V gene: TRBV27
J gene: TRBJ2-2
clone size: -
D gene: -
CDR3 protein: CASSFNFANTGELFF
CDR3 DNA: TGTGCCAGCAGTTTCAACTTCGCGAACACCGGGGAGCTGTTTTTT

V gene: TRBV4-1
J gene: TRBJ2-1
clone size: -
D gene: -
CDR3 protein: CASSQDLVSEQFF
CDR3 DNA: TGCGCCAGCAGCCAAGATCTGGTAAGCGAGCAGTTCTTC

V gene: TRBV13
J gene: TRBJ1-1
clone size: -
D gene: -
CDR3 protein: CASSRTAGTEAFF
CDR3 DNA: TGTGCCAGCAGCAGGACAGCAGGCACTGAAGCTTTCTTT